These 10 T cell receptor beta chains were all obtained from the same sample, sequenced in a study of CD8 T cells in ankylosing spondylitis. Points from the study as a whole: What seemed typical of ankylosing spondylitis blood was a TCR beta motif built from several highly homologous variants.

These TCRs' antigens remain unknown. TCRdb recomputed calls from the 5' RACE reads with MiXCR, one row per CDR3 protein. The sample includes over 700,000 distinct CDR3 sequences, roughly 19% of them seen just once. The sample comprised blood, either unsorted or a sorted T cell fraction (not recorded which). These receptors were obtained from a male donor with ankylosing spondylitis.

There are a few counts of this clonotype. The chain carries TRBV30 and TRBJ1-2, with D unclear. CDR1 and CDR2 (germline): GTSNPN, SVGIG (reference sequence). Trimming removed 2 bases from V and 7 bases from J, with 11 bases in between. CDR3 size: 12 residues. The CDR3 nucleotides are TGTGCCTGGAGTCGCACAGTCCCTGGCTACACCTTC. Its translation is CAWSRTVPGYTF. The whole variable domain, remainder taken from reference TRBV30 and TRBJ1-2, is SQTIHQWPATLVQPVGSPLSLECTVEGTSNPNLYWYRQAAGRGLQLLFYSVGIGQISSEVPQNLSASRPQDRQFILSSKKLLLSDSGFYLCAWSRTVPGYTFGSGTRLTVV.

This clonotype was detected ten times or more. CDR3 sequence reads: CASTKLRAGTDTQYF. CDR3 in DNA: TGTGCCAGCACCAAGCTCCGGGCCGGGACAGATACGCAGTATTTT. The genes are TRBV27 and TRBJ2-3; no definite D call. Trimming pared 7 bases from V and 3 bases from J, leaving 17 bases between. This CDR3 spans 15 amino acids. Germline-derived CDR1 and CDR2 are MNHEY and SMNVEV (reference sequence).

This clonotype was observed a handful of times. The CDR3, as DNA: TGCAGTGCTACCGGGACGGCGACCTACGAGCAGTACTTC. Translated: CSATGTATYEQYF. The chain combines TRBV20-1 with TRBJ2-7; tentatively, D is TRBD1 or TRBD2 (5 bases each). CDR3 length: 13 residues. Germline CDR1 is DFQATT and CDR2 is SNEGSKA (reference sequence). V lost 4 bases and J lost 2, with 12 bases in between.

The chain is built from TRBV7-8 and TRBJ2-1; TRBD2 agrees at 11 bases. Per germline, CDR1 SGHVS and CDR2 FQNEAQ. V dropped 5 bases and J dropped 5; count of bases not matched to a gene: 8. The CDR3 spans 16 residues. In nucleotides, the CDR3 is TGTGCCAGCAGCCCATTAGCGGGAGGGGAAAACAATGAGCAGTTCTTC. It is translated as CASSPLAGGENNEQFF.

This clonotype has a count of ten or more. The chain combines TRBV29-1 with TRBJ2-3, with unresolved D. The CDR3 extends over 12 amino acids. CDR1 is SQVTM and CDR2 is ANQGSEA in the germline V gene. Trimming removed 6 bases at V and 5 bases at J, with 12 bases between. In nucleotides, the CDR3 is TGCAGCGTGTCCGAAGACAAAGATACGCAGTATTTT. This sequence encodes CSVSEDKDTQYF.

The chain couples TRBV6-1 to TRBJ2-3; D is undetermined. Deletions cut 7 bases from V and 0 bases from J, with 20 bases between. The CDR3 extends over 17 amino acids. Germline CDR1 and CDR2: MNHNS and SASEGT. The CDR3, as DNA: TGTGCCAGCAACAAGGACCCCGACTCCCTTAGCACAGATACGCAGTATTTT. It is translated as CASNKDPDSLSTDTQYF.

This chain links TRBV5-1 with TRBJ1-5, with D unclear. CDR3 size: 15 residues. V was cut by 4 bases and J by 4 bases, with 15 bases left in between. Germline values: CDR1 SGHRS, CDR2 YFSETQ. CDR3 DNA sequence: TGCGCCAGCAGCCCCCTCGGTGGTTTGAATCAGCCCCAGCATTTT. Translating gives CASSPLGGLNQPQHF.

A few counts support this clonotype. The chain has TRBV4-2 and TRBJ1-1, with a weak D call TRBD1 (6 bases). Trimming pared 4 bases from V and 1 base from J, leaving 16 bases between. The CDR3 totals 16 residues. Germline CDR1 is LGHNA and CDR2 is YNFKEQ. The CDR3 region has the DNA TGTGCCAGCAGCCGTCGGGGGGACAACCGGAACACTGAAGCTTTCTTT. Encoded protein: CASSRRGDNRNTEAFF.

This clonotype was counted only a few times. V is TRBV9 and J is TRBJ2-1, with 7 bases identical to TRBD2. The V gene end was trimmed by 3 bases and the J gene end by 9 bases; junction bases not matched to a gene: 9. CDR3 length: 14 amino acids. The germline CDR1 and CDR2 sequences are SGDLS and YYNGEE. The CDR3 coding sequence is TGTGCCAGCAGCGCCCGGGACTACGCAATTGAGCAGTTCTTC. This codes for CASSARDYAIEQFF.

The V gene is TRBV11-2, the J gene TRBJ2-2; 8 bases fit TRBD1. V shed 4 bases and J 4 bases; nucleotides not matched to a gene: 8. Germline values: CDR1 SGHAT, CDR2 FQNNGV. There are 16 residues in the CDR3. CDR3 region: CASSSSGGVITGELFF. CDR3 sequence (DNA): TGTGCCAGCAGCTCCTCAGGGGGCGTAATCACCGGGGAGCTGTTTTTT.